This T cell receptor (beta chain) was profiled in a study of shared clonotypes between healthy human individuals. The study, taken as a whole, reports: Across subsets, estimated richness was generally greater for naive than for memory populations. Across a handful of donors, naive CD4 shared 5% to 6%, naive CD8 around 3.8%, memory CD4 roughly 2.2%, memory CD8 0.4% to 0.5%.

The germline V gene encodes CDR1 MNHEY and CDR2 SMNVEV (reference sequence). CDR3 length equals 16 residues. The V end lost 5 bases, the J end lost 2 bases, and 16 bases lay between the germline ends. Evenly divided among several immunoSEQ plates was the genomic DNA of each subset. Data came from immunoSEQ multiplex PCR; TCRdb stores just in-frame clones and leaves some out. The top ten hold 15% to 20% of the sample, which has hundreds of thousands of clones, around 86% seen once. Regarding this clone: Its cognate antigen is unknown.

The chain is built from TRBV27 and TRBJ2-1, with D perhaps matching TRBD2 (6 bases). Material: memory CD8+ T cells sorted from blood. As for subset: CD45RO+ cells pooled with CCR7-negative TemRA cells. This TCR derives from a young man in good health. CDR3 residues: CASSPIAVSTYNEQFF. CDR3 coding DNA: TGTGCCAGCAGTCCAATAGCGGTATCCACCTACAATGAGCAGTTCTTC.